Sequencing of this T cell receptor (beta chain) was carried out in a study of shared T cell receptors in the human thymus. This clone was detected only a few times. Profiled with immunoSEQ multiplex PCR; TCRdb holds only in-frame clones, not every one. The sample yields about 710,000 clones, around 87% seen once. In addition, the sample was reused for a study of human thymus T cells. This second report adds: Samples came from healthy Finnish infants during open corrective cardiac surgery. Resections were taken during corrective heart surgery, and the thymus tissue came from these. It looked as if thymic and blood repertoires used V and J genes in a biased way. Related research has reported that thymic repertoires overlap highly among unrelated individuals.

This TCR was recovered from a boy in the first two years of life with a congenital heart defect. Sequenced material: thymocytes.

The CDR3 DNA reads TGTGCCAGCAGTTTCCGGCGGGGCCCCTATAATTCACCCCTCCACTTT. Its translation is CASSFRRGPYNSPLHF. The chain carries TRBV28 and TRBJ1-6, with a weak D call TRBD1 (5 bases). Germline CDR1 MDHEN, CDR2 SYDVKM. The CDR3 runs 16 residues. Trimming removed 3 bases at V and 2 bases at J, with 11 bases between. Full variable domain (remainder filled in from reference TRBV28 and TRBJ1-6): DVKVTQSSRYLVKRTGEKVFLECVQDMDHENMFWYRQDPGLGLRLIYFSYDVKMKEKGDIPEGYSVSREKKERFSLILESASTNQTSMYLCASSFRRGPYNSPLHFGNGTRLTVT.